Following are 9 T cell receptor beta chains from one sample sequenced in a study of blood T cell repertoires in COVID-19 (dated by TCRdb to the early 2020s). Library preparation used the immunoSEQ multiplex PCR assay. As stored in TCRdb, this immuneACCESS dataset retains in-frame rearrangements with V and J assigned. A fraction of the clones does not appear; measured against another copy, unresolved V genes explain less than half of the discrepancy, and the remainder lacks a known reason. The sample has roughly 100,000 clones on record, around nine tenths of them singletons. The ten largest clonotypes hold about 3.2% of the sample. Sequenced: peripheral blood. The receptors were sampled from a human donor in a cohort sampled during active COVID-19.

This clone was seen only once. V gene TRBV28 combines with J gene TRBJ1-3; 9 bases map to TRBD1. Germline CDR1 reads MDHEN; CDR2 reads SYDVKM. This CDR3 has 14 amino acids. The junction had 3 bases not matched to a gene; V was cut back by 6 bases and J by 3 bases. In nucleotides, the CDR3 is TGTGCCAGCAGCTACAGGGGGCTTGGAAACACCATATATTTT. It translates to CASSYRGLGNTIYF.

The chain recombines TRBV6-5 with TRBJ1-2, with TRBD1 identical over 8 bases. V trimming: 6 bases; J trimming: 2 bases; junction bases outside the gene matches: 2. This CDR3 contains 13 residues. Looked up from germline, CDR1 is MNHEY and CDR2 is SVGAGI. The CDR3 sequence: CASRRDRNYGYTF. CDR3 nucleotide sequence: TGTGCCAGCAGGAGGGACAGGAACTATGGCTACACCTTC.

The V call is TRBV5-5, the J call TRBJ1-1; D ambiguous. CDR1 and CDR2 (germline): SGHKS, YYEKEE (reference sequence). There are 12 residues in the CDR3. Trimming shortened V by 3 bases and J by 11 bases, and 14 bases separated the two germline ends. The CDR3 nucleotides read TGTGCCAGCAGCTCCCTGGAGGGTAGGGCTTTCTTT. As protein: CASSSLEGRAFF.

The chain has TRBV2 and TRBJ2-7; TRBD1 is a possible D gene (8 bases). CDR3 length: 13 residues. Germline V gives CDR1 SNHLY, CDR2 FYNNEI. Deletions cut 8 bases from V and 4 bases from J, with 15 bases between. The CDR3 DNA reads as TGTGCCAGCCGATCACAGGGGGGGTACGAGCAGTACTTC. Translated, it gives CASRSQGGYEQYF.

The chain recombines TRBV27 with TRBJ1-2; 7 nucleotides align to TRBD1. Germline V gene lookup returns CDR1 MNHEY and CDR2 SMNVEV (reference sequence). The CDR3 consists of 13 residues. After removal of 6 bases from V and 7 bases from J, the junction contained 8 bases not matched to a gene. Here the CDR3 reads CASRGTATGGYTF. The CDR3 nucleotides are TGTGCCAGCAGGGGGACAGCCACGGGTGGCTACACCTTC.

The chain has TRBV18 and TRBJ2-7; 7 bases align to TRBD1. The CDR3 covers 15 residues. In germline, CDR1 is KGHSH, CDR2 LQKENI. V shed 8 bases and J 5 bases; nucleotides not matched to a gene: 15. The CDR3 here is CASAKKGTDFDEQYF. The CDR3 DNA reads TGTGCCAGCGCAAAAAAAGGGACAGACTTTGACGAGCAGTACTTC.

The chain is built from TRBV30 and TRBJ1-5; possibly TRBD1 for D (6 bases). There are 14 residues in the CDR3. Germline CDR1 and CDR2: GTSNPN and SVGIG (reference sequence). V gave up 2 bases and J gave up 2 bases, with 10 bases separating them. CDR3 loop: CAWSRRGGNQPQHF. DNA for the CDR3: TGTGCCTGGAGTCGCAGGGGAGGCAATCAGCCCCAGCATTTT.

This clone is a singleton in its sample. The rearrangement uses TRBV19 and TRBJ2-5, with D uncertain. CDR1 and CDR2 (germline): LNHDA, SQIVND (reference sequence). The CDR3 is 13 residues long. V lost 7 bases and J lost 2, with 11 bases in between. In DNA, the CDR3 is TGTGCCAGTAATTTCGGCGGACAAGAGACCCAGTACTTC. Translation gives CASNFGGQETQYF.

This clone was found once. This sequence joins TRBV6-5 and TRBJ2-3; no clear D. The CDR3 is 13 amino acids. The germline V gene encodes CDR1 MNHEY and CDR2 SVGAGI. V was cut by 3 bases and J by 1 base, with 5 bases left in between. The DNA for the CDR3 is TGTGCCAGCAGTTATACGGGCACAGATACGCAGTATTTT. Translation gives CASSYTGTDTQYF.